This T cell receptor beta chain derives from a study of blood T cell repertoires in COVID-19. About the research overall: The origin of the acute and convalescent COVID-19 samples was the United States, Italy and Spain. PBMCs, B-cell-depleted T cells, or T cells were the source of the cDNA or gDNA that made up the material.

The study counted Cohort 3 donors as recovered given two negative PCRs, clearance, or symptom resolution. Using immunoSEQ multiplex PCR, the repertoire was profiled, and TCRdb retains in-frame clones only, with some absent. Found here are a few hundred thousand clones, more than 80% of them singletons; the top ten hold roughly 1%. Germline assignment: CDR1 SGHTS and CDR2 YDEGEE. The CDR3 spans 14 residues. V gave up 2 bases and J gave up 2 bases, with 10 bases separating them. The source material was PBMCs or T cells enriched from blood (not recorded which). The J gene is TRBJ1-1, the V gene TRBV5-8, with D perhaps TRBD1 (5 bases). This clonotype was obtained from a man younger than 30 who had recovered from COVID-19. The CDR3 loop reads CASSFRGFNTEAFF. DNA of the CDR3: TGTGCCAGCAGCTTTAGGGGCTTTAACACTGAAGCTTTCTTT.